The 25 T cell receptor beta chains listed next were all sequenced from one sample in a study of CD8+ T cells in alopecia areata. Treatment: oral pan-JAK inhibitor, 5-10 mg twice daily. cDNA reverse transcribed from extracted RNA served as the sequencing template. Clones were read by immunoSEQ multiplex PCR, and TCRdb kept only the in-frame ones, dropping some. Of 210,000 or so clones listed, approximately 72% are singletons. The source was CD4+ T cells sorted from blood, collected between weeks 43 and 45, from a patient treated with tofacitinib. The source of these receptors is a human donor with alopecia areata.

This chain connects TRBV29-1 to TRBJ1-1; D remains unclear. Germline CDR1 and CDR2: SQVTM and ANQGSEA. The CDR3 extends over 11 amino acids. The V end lost 2 bases, the J end lost 10 bases, and 11 bases lay between the germline ends. The DNA for the CDR3 is TGCAGCGTTGAACTTCAGGTTGCAGCTTTCTTT. Its protein is CSVELQVAAFF.

This clone was counted once. The rearrangement joins TRBV9 to TRBJ1-1; 11 bases agree with TRBD1. The CDR3 runs to 17 residues. J lost 7 bases, V lost 4 bases, and 15 bases had no gene match. Germline loops: CDR1 SGDLS, CDR2 YYNGEE. The CDR3, as DNA: TGTGCCAGCAGCCACGCTGGGACAGGGGGTACTCGTAGTGAAGCTTTCTTT. It yields the protein CASSHAGTGGTRSEAFF.

The chain uses TRBV6-1 and TRBJ1-1; D is unclear. CDR3 size: 13 residues. V lost 6 bases and J lost 0, with 8 bases in between. In germline, CDR1 is MNHNS, CDR2 SASEGT. In DNA, the CDR3 is TGTGCCAGCAGCTTTACCCTGAACACTGAAGCTTTCTTT. Its protein is CASSFTLNTEAFF.

This sequence joins TRBV25-1 and TRBJ1-3, with D possibly matching TRBD1 (5 bases). The CDR3 loop spans 16 amino acids. The V end lost 3 bases, the J end lost 4 bases, and 16 bases lay between the germline ends. Germline loops: CDR1 MGHDK, CDR2 SYGVNS. DNA of the CDR3: TGTGCCAGCAGTGAGGTCGGCAGGGTAACCGGAAACACCATATATTTT. This sequence encodes CASSEVGRVTGNTIYF.

The rearrangement links TRBV2 to TRBJ2-2, with D unclear. V was pared by 7 bases and J by 6 bases, with 18 bases between. The CDR3 totals 15 residues. Germline V gene lookup returns CDR1 SNHLY and CDR2 FYNNEI. The CDR3 sequence is CASIEAPTGAGELFF. In DNA form, the CDR3 reads TGTGCCAGCATCGAAGCCCCTACTGGGGCCGGGGAGCTGTTTTTT.

The chain combines TRBV11-2 with TRBJ2-7, with D unresolved. Trimming shortened V by 0 bases and J by 5 bases, and 2 bases separated the two germline ends. CDR3 size: 11 residues. Germline CDR1 and CDR2: SGHAT and FQNNGV. In DNA form, the CDR3 reads TGTGCCAGCAGCTTAGATCACGAGCAGTACTTC. It is translated as CASSLDHEQYF.

This clone was seen only once. The chain is built from TRBV25-1 and TRBJ2-4; D possibly corresponds to TRBD1 (5 bases). CDR3 size: 14 residues. Trimming stripped 0 bases from V and 8 bases from J, with 11 bases between. Germline CDR1 is MGHDK and CDR2 is SYGVNS. The CDR3 reads CASSEYRVGDIQYF. The CDR3 bases are TGTGCCAGCAGTGAATACAGGGTAGGGGACATTCAGTACTTC.

The chain recombines TRBV5-6 with TRBJ1-1, with D hard to call. The CDR3 totals 14 residues. The germline V and J ends were trimmed by 2 bases and 1 base, with 9 bases remaining between them. Germline V CDR1 and CDR2: SGHDT, YYEEEE. CDR3 protein: CASSLPGSNTEAFF. CDR3 sequence (DNA): TGTGCCAGCAGCTTACCTGGTTCGAACACTGAAGCTTTCTTT.

The chain carries TRBV10-3 and TRBJ1-2, with D possibly being TRBD1 (5 bases). The CDR3 is made up of 11 amino acids. Looked up from germline, CDR1 is ENHRY and CDR2 is SYGVKD. V lost 10 bases and J 6 bases, leaving 12 bases between the germline ends. This CDR3 reads CATSAGDGYTF. The CDR3, as DNA: TGTGCCACCAGCGCGGGGGATGGCTACACCTTC.

The chain links TRBV29-1 to TRBJ1-2, with a weak D call TRBD1 (5 bases). Trimming removed 5 bases at V and 0 bases at J, with 16 bases between. The CDR3 is 15 amino acids. Germline CDR1 reads SQVTM; CDR2 reads ANQGSEA. CDR3 in DNA: TGCAGCGTTCCGGGACCTTCCGGGGCTAACTATGGCTACACCTTC. Translation: CSVPGPSGANYGYTF.

The chain uses TRBV28 and TRBJ1-1, with D unclear. The germline V gene encodes CDR1 MDHEN and CDR2 SYDVKM. This CDR3 comprises 12 residues. Between the trimmed V and J ends, which lost 6 bases and 6 bases, there was a span of 11 bases. The CDR3 DNA reads as TGTGCCAGCAGGGCAGGCCTCGCTGAAGCTTTCTTT. Protein: CASRAGLAEAFF. Supplemented by reference TRBV28 and TRBJ1-1, the full variable domain reads DVKVTQSSRYLVKRTGEKVFLECVQDMDHENMFWYRQDPGLGLRLIYFSYDVKMKEKGDIPEGYSVSREKKERFSLILESASTNQTSMYLCASRAGLAEAFFGQGTRLTVV.

The chain links TRBV5-1 to TRBJ2-7, with no clear D. CDR1 SGHRS and CDR2 YFSETQ come from the germline V gene. V dropped 1 base and J dropped 0 bases, with 11 bases sitting between them. The CDR3 has 15 residues. CDR3 coding DNA: TGCGCCAGCAGCTTGTCCCCCACGGTCTCCTACGAGCAGTACTTC. Translated: CASSLSPTVSYEQYF.

The chain couples TRBV4-2 to TRBJ1-6; D might be TRBD1 (5 bases). The CDR3 totals 16 residues. Germline CDR1 and CDR2: LGHNA and YNFKEQ. V was cut by 0 bases and J by 8 bases, with 14 bases left in between. CDR3 sequence (DNA): TGTGCCAGCAGCCAAGATTCGGGGGGGGGTGATTCACCCCTCCACTTT. Its protein product is CASSQDSGGGDSPLHF.

This clone came up a few times. The rearrangement joins TRBV2 to TRBJ2-1, with D unresolved. Trimming pared 7 bases from V and 4 bases from J, leaving 5 bases between. Germline CDR1 is SNHLY and CDR2 is FYNNEI. This CDR3 spans 11 amino acids. CDR3 DNA sequence: TGTGCCAGCACCGATTACAATGAGCAGTTCTTC. The encoded protein is CASTDYNEQFF.

The chain employs TRBV7-2 and TRBJ1-2; a possible D gene is TRBD1 (5 bases). Germline-derived CDR1 and CDR2 are SGHTA and FQGNSA. V was pared by 3 bases and J by 5 bases, with 13 bases between. This CDR3 contains 14 residues. The CDR3 here is CASSLAPGPYGYTF. Here the CDR3 DNA reads TGTGCCAGCAGCTTGGCCCCGGGACCGTATGGCTACACCTTC.

The chain employs TRBV9 and TRBJ1-6, with a tentative D call TRBD1 (5 bases). This CDR3 has 15 residues. Germline loops: CDR1 SGDLS, CDR2 YYNGEE. The V end lost 3 bases, the J end lost 7 bases, and 14 bases lay between the germline ends. The CDR3: CASSEGPGANSPLHF. CDR3 nucleotides: TGTGCCAGCAGCGAGGGGCCAGGTGCCAATTCACCCCTCCACTTT.

The rearrangement uses TRBV29-1 and TRBJ2-1, with 11 positions matching TRBD2. The trim removed 6 bases at V and 7 bases at J, leaving 11 bases unmatched. The CDR3 has 15 residues. Germline-derived CDR1 and CDR2 are SQVTM and ANQGSEA. As DNA, the CDR3 is TGCAGCGTCCGAGTAGCGGGGGGGCCTCGGAATGAGCAGTTCTTC. Amino acids: CSVRVAGGPRNEQFF.

V and J are TRBV29-1 and TRBJ1-1; 8 nucleotides match TRBD1. V lost 1 base and J lost 4; bases outside the gene matches: 5. The CDR3 is 14 residues long. Per germline, CDR1 SQVTM and CDR2 ANQGSEA. CDR3 nucleotides: TGCAGCGTTGAAGGGACAGGGCCTACCACTGAAGCTTTCTTT. The encoded protein is CSVEGTGPTTEAFF.

Comments on this clone: Other nucleotide sequences from this sample produce the same CDR3. V and J are TRBV6-1 and TRBJ2-7; the D call may be TRBD1 or TRBD2 (5 bases each). This CDR3 is 11 amino acids long. Germline V lookup: CDR1 MNHNS, CDR2 SASEGT. Trimming stripped 6 bases from V and 2 bases from J, with 5 bases between. The CDR3 region has the DNA TGTGCCAGCAGGGGGGCCTACGAGCAGTACTTC. The encoded protein is CASRGAYEQYF.

J is TRBJ1-2 and V is TRBV27; unclear D gene. This CDR3 spans 15 amino acids. Germline V lookup: CDR1 MNHEY, CDR2 SMNVEV (reference sequence). The ends were cut back, 3 bases at V and 4 bases at J, with 15 bases in the middle. The CDR3 reads CASSLYNREPYGYTF. The CDR3 nucleotides read TGTGCCAGCAGTTTGTATAACCGGGAACCCTATGGCTACACCTTC.

Written as DNA, the CDR3 is TGCAGCGTTCGTACCTCAGCTGAAGCTTTCTTT. The encoded protein is CSVRTSAEAFF. The genes are TRBV29-1 and TRBJ1-1, with D unclear. The CDR3 runs 11 residues. Germline CDR1 and CDR2: SQVTM and ANQGSEA. With 5 bases removed from V and 6 bases from J, the gap between germline ends came to 10 bases.

The genes are TRBV29-1 and TRBJ2-7; TRBD2 aligns across 12 bases. Germline V gene lookup returns CDR1 SQVTM and CDR2 ANQGSEA. The ends lost 6 bases at V and 3 bases at J; junction bases unmatched: 3. This CDR3 spans 13 amino acids. This chain's CDR3 is CSVTGLAGYEQYF. CDR3 nucleotide sequence: TGCAGCGTGACGGGACTAGCGGGCTACGAGCAGTACTTC.

V gene TRBV9 combines with J gene TRBJ2-5; a possible D gene is TRBD2 (5 bases). The CDR3 loop spans 11 amino acids. Germline V CDR1 and CDR2: SGDLS, YYNGEE. The V end was cut by 3 bases, the J end by 5 bases, with 5 bases between. The CDR3 DNA reads as TGTGCCAGCAGCGGGGAGGAGACCCAGTACTTC. It yields the protein CASSGEETQYF.

There are a few counts of this clone. The rearrangement links TRBV29-1 to TRBJ2-2; perhaps TRBD1 as D (5 bases). The V gene's germline CDR1 is SQVTM and CDR2 ANQGSEA. The CDR3 loop spans 14 amino acids. Trimming removed 4 bases from V and 6 bases from J, with 15 bases in between. CDR3 in amino acids: CSVGREGAAGELFF. In nucleotides, the CDR3 is TGCAGCGTTGGAAGAGAAGGGGCCGCCGGGGAGCTGTTTTTT.

Here the CDR3 reads CATSRDSYGGQPQHF. CDR3 nucleotides: TGTGCCACCAGCAGAGATTCTTACGGGGGTCAGCCCCAGCATTTT. The rearrangement links TRBV15 to TRBJ1-5; perhaps TRBD1 as D (5 bases). V was cut by 0 bases and J by 6 bases, with 12 bases left in between. This CDR3 is built from 15 residues. Germline loops: CDR1 LNHNV, CDR2 YYDKDF (reference sequence).